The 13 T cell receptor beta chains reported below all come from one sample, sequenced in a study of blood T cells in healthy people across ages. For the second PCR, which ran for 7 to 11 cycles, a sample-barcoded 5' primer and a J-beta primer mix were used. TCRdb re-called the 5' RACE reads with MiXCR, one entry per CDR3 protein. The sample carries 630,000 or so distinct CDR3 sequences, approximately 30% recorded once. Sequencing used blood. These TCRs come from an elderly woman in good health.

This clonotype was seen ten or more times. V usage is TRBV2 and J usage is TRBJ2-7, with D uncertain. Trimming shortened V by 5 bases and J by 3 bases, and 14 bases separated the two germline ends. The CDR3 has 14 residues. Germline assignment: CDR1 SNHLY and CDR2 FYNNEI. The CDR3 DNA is TGTGCCAGCAGTCTGGAAGGGATAAACTACGAGCAGTACTTC. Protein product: CASSLEGINYEQYF. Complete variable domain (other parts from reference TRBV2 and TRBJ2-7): EPEVTQTPSHQVTQMGQEVILRCVPISNHLYFYWYRQILGQKVEFLVSFYNNEISEKSEIFDDQFSVERPDGSNFTLKIRSTKLEDSAMYFCASSLEGINYEQYFGPGTRLTVT.

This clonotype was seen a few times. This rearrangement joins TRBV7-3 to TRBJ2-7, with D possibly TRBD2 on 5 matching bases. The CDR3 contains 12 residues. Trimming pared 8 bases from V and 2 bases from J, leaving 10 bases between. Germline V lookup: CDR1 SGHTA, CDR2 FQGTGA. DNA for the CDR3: TGTGCCAGCGCCGGCGGGCCCTACGAGCAGTACTTC. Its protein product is CASAGGPYEQYF.

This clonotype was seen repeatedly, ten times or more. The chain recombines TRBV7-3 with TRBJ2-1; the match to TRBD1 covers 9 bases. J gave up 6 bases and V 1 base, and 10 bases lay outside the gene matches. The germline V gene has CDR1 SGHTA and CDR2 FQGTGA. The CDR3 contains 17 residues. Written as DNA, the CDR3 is TGTGCCAGCAGCTTAATCCCCGTCGGGACAGGGAGCAATGAGCAGTTCTTC. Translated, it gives CASSLIPVGTGSNEQFF.

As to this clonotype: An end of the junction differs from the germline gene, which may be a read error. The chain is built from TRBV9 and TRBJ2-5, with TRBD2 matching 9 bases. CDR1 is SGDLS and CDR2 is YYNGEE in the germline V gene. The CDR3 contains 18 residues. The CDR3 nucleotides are TGTACCAGCAGCGATCCGGTCTCAGGAGGGCGGGGGGGGCCTGAGCAGTACTTC. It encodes CTSSDPVSGGRGGPEQYF.

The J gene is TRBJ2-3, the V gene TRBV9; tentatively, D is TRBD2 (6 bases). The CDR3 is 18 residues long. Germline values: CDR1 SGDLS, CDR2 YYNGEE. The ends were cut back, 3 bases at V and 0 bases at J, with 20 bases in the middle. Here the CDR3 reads CASSANPDGGESTDTQYF. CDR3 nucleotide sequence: TGTGCCAGCAGCGCCAACCCTGACGGCGGGGAGAGCACAGATACGCAGTATTTT. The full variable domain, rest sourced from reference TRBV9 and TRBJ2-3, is DSGVTQTPKHLITATGQRVTLRCSPRSGDLSVYWYQQSLDQGLQFLIQYYNGEERAKGNILERFSAQQFPDLHSELNLSSLELGDSALYFCASSANPDGGESTDTQYFGPGTRLTVL.

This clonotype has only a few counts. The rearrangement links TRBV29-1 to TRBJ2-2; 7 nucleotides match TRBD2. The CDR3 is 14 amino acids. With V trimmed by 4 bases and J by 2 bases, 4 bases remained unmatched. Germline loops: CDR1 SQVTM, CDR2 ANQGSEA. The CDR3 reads CSVARGVNTGELFF. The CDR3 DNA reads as TGCAGCGTTGCCCGGGGGGTTAACACCGGGGAGCTGTTTTTT.

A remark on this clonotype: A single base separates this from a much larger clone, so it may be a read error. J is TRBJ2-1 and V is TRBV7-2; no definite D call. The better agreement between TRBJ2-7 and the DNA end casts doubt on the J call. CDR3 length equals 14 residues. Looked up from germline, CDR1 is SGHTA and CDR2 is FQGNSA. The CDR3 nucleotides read TGTGCCAGCGTTCTGATACCACAGTACAATGAGCAGTACTTC. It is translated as CASVLIPQYNEQYF.

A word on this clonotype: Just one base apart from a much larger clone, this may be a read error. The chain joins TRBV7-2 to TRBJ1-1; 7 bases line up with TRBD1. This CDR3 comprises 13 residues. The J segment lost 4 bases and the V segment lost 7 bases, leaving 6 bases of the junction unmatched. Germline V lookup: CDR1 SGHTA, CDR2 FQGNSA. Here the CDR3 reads CASTPRQGTEAFF. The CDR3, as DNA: TGTGCCAGCACCCCCAGACAGGGCACTGAAGCTTTCTTT.

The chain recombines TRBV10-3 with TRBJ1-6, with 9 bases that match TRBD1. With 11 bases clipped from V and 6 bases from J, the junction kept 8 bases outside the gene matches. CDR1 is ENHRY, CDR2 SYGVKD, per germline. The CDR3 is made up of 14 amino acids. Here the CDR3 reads CASQTGQGNSPLHF. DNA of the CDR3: TGTGCCTCCCAAACGGGACAGGGTAATTCACCCCTCCACTTT.

The CDR3: CASSKTALNTGELFF. The CDR3 DNA is TGTGCCAGCAGCAAGACTGCCCTGAACACCGGGGAGCTGTTTTTT. The chain carries TRBV9 and TRBJ2-2; no reliable D call. Germline CDR1 is SGDLS and CDR2 is YYNGEE. Trimming pared 4 bases from V and 1 base from J, leaving 11 bases between. The CDR3 is 15 amino acids.

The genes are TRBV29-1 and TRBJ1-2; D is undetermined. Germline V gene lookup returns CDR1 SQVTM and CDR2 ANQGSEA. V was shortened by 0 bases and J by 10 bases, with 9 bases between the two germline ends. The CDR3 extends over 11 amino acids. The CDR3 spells CSVEEGGFYTF. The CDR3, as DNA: TGCAGCGTTGAAGAGGGAGGTTTCTACACCTTC.

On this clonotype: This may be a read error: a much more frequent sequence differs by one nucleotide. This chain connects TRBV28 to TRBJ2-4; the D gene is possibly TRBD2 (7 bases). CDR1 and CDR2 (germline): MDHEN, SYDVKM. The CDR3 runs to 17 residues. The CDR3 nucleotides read TGTGCCAGCAGTCGTAGGGGGGGGCTACTAGCCAAAGACATTCAGTACTTC. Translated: CASSRRGGLLAKDIQYF.

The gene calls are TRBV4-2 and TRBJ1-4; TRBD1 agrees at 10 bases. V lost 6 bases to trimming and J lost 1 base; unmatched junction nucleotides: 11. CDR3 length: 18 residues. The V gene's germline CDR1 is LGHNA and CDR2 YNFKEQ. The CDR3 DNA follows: TGTGCCAGCAGTACCTATCTGGGACAGGGGCTAACTAATGAAAAACTGTTTTTT. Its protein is CASSTYLGQGLTNEKLFF.